The text below deals with one T cell receptor beta chain. Its antigen remains unidentified. Germline assignment: CDR1 MGHRA and CDR2 YSYEKL. The CDR3 runs 15 residues. The data are from a study of CXCR3-negative and CXCR3-positive naive CD8 T cells. Study-wide points: Whereas memory cells differed, naive CXCR3-negative and CXCR3-positive cells shared similar TRBV-TRBJ usage. TRB CDR3s were more hydrophobic in CXCR3-positive than in CXCR3-negative naive cells. Comparison of naive subsets found surface CD5 to be comparable, and TCR strength was inferred on the basis of TRB CDR3 properties.

A CD45RO-CCR7+CD27+CD95- profile was what naive CD8+ T cells displayed. Through 5' RACE with UMI labels, the TRB cDNA libraries were prepared. From the 5' RACE reads, TCRdb lists one entry per CDR3 protein and no DNA. Here the sample table reports some 120,000 distinct CDR3 sequences. Sequencing was carried out using naive CXCR3+ CD8+ T cells from blood. Subset given: CD45RO-CCR7+CD27+CD95- naive CD8+ T cells expressing CXCR3 (TNR3+). The V call is TRBV4-1, the J call TRBJ2-5. This TCR came from a human donor in good health. Some clones in this sample may be carry-over from other donors' samples. CDR3 sequence reads: CASSQDVRQQETQYF.